This T cell receptor beta chain was obtained from a study of cytomegalovirus exposure and HLA in healthy donors. Study observations and caveats: One later analysis, an examination of the 120 or so validation repertoires, found that first-cohort TCR clusters tended to co-occur in them. According to reports, the classifier identified cytomegalovirus status with high specificity and sensitivity. Cytomegalovirus-associated status was assigned to about 150 TCR beta chains.

The length of the CDR3 is 13 residues. Trimming removed 6 bases from V and 6 bases from J, with 14 bases in between. Germline V gene sequence: CDR1 MDHEN, CDR2 SYDVKM. Sequencing was performed with immunoSEQ multiplex PCR; in TCRdb, only in-frame clones are kept and a portion is missing. In the table there are fewer than 200,000 clones, around 84% of which are singletons. The sample holds a few counts of this clone. The antigen is undetermined. The sample consisted of PBMCs. This sequence joins TRBV28 and TRBJ1-2, with D maybe TRBD1 (5 bases). The clonotype was recovered from a man aged 18 to 29 in good health and CMV-seropositive. The CDR3 nucleotides read TGTGCCAGCAGCTTGGTCGGGGGGAATGGCTACACCTTC. This gives the protein CASSLVGGNGYTF.